The 30 T cell receptor beta chains below were found in one sample sequenced in a study of prognosis after radiotherapy for stage I lung cancer. Genomic DNA was the source, and TCR beta CDR3 was amplified from it by two-round multiplex PCR. The first round of PCR was done with primers that matched each TRBV and TRBJ gene. MiXCR was run by TCRdb on the multiplex PCR reads, yielding one entry per CDR3 protein. The sample includes fewer than 65,000 distinct CDR3 sequences, roughly 35% of them seen just once. This sample comprised PBMCs, obtained before or after stereotactic body radiation therapy (not recorded which). The receptor set was obtained from a donor over 45 with non-small cell lung cancer.

Many counts were recorded for this clonotype. The rearrangement uses TRBV3-1 and TRBJ1-1; D is undetermined. CDR1 and CDR2 (germline): LGHDT, YNNKEL (reference sequence). The CDR3 contains 13 residues. Deletions cut 0 bases from V and 3 bases from J, with 5 bases between. CDR3 nucleotide sequence: TGTGCCAGCAGCCAAGAGTTGTACACTGAAGCTTTCTTT. It encodes CASSQELYTEAFF.

This clonotype showed up many times. The J gene is TRBJ2-1, the V gene TRBV24-1; the D gene is possibly TRBD2 (6 bases). Germline V gene data show CDR1 as KGHDR and CDR2 as SFDVKD. This CDR3 has 15 amino acids. The V and J ends lost 9 bases and 15 bases respectively, with 29 bases between them. The CDR3: CATPLDRGPPREVFF. DNA of the CDR3: TGTGCCACCCCCCTAGATAGGGGACCCCCGAGGGAGGTGTTCTTC.

The table lists this clonotype with many counts. The rearrangement joins TRBV7-2 to TRBJ2-3; the D is unclear. CDR3 length: 15 residues. Germline V gives CDR1 SGHTA, CDR2 FQGNSA. V lost 3 bases to trimming and J lost 3 bases, with 13 bases between them. CDR3 in DNA: TGTGCCAGCAGCTTTAGGTCTGTGAGGACAGATACGCAGTATTTT. It codes for CASSFRSVRTDTQYF.

This clonotype was seen ten or more times. V gene TRBV3-1 combines with J gene TRBJ1-6, with D possibly matching TRBD1 (5 bases). The V gene's germline CDR1 is LGHDT and CDR2 YNNKEL (reference sequence). This CDR3 has 13 residues. V lost 4 bases and J 13 bases, leaving 14 bases between the germline ends. The CDR3, as DNA: TGTGCCAGCAGCCCGGGACCGCCGTCGCCCCTCCACTTT. This codes for CASSPGPPSPLHF.

To note about this clonotype: A much larger clonotype is one base distant, so this may be a read error. The V gene is TRBV7-9, the J gene TRBJ2-5; 8 positions match TRBD2. Germline V gene lookup returns CDR1 SEHNR and CDR2 FQNEAQ (reference sequence). J was trimmed by 5 bases and V by 10 bases; bases with no gene match: 12. The length of the CDR3 is 14 residues. The CDR3 DNA reads TGTGCCATCACCCCCCGGGGGGGTAGTGAGACCCAGTACTTC. Its protein product is CAITPRGGSETQYF.

The genes are TRBV6-2 or TRBV6-3 and TRBJ1-2; D uncertain. Germline-derived CDR1 and CDR2 are MNHEY and SVGEGT. The CDR3 consists of 13 residues. Trimming shortened V by 5 bases and J by 8 bases, and 15 bases separated the two germline ends. The CDR3 region is CASSPTVAEGYTF. The CDR3 DNA reads TGTGCCAGCAGTCCCACGGTTGCTGAAGGCTACACCTTC.

This clonotype was observed at least ten times. The rearrangement uses TRBV5-1 and TRBJ1-6, with D maybe TRBD1 (5 bases). This CDR3 contains 12 residues. CDR1 and CDR2 from the germline V gene are SGHRS and YFSETQ. V was clipped by 5 bases and J by 8 bases, with 8 bases between them. CDR3 residues: CASRDNHSPLHF. The CDR3 DNA reads as TGCGCCAGCAGGGACAACCATTCACCCCTCCACTTT.

Many counts were recorded for this clonotype. The chain combines TRBV7-6 with TRBJ1-2, with D unresolved. V was pared by 3 bases and J by 8 bases, with 13 bases between. The germline V gene has CDR1 SGHVS and CDR2 FNYEAQ. This CDR3 is built from 13 residues. CDR3 nucleotides: TGTGCCAGCAGCTTCCCATTCTATGGAGGCTACACCTTC. Translating gives CASSFPFYGGYTF.

This clonotype was found many times. V is TRBV19 and J is TRBJ2-3; 7 bases are a match to TRBD1. Germline loops: CDR1 LNHDA, CDR2 SQIVND (reference sequence). The V and J ends lost 3 bases and 5 bases, in that order; junction bases with no gene match: 2. This CDR3 region has 13 residues. The CDR3 DNA follows: TGTGCCAGTAGTATCCAGGGGGTAGATACGCAGTATTTT. It specifies CASSIQGVDTQYF.

This clonotype was counted at least ten times. The chain recombines TRBV7-3 with TRBJ2-1; D ambiguous. Germline CDR1 SGHTA, CDR2 FQGTGA. The CDR3 consists of 13 residues. V was pared by 1 base and J by 5 bases, with 6 bases between. The CDR3 coding sequence is TGTGCCAGCAGCTTAAGAAGGGACAATGAGCAGTTCTTC. Amino acids: CASSLRRDNEQFF.

This clonotype has at least ten counts. The J gene is TRBJ2-7, the V gene TRBV12-3 or TRBV12-4, with 10 bases aligning to TRBD2. V dropped 4 bases and J dropped 2; count of bases not matched to a gene: 2. The CDR3 runs to 14 residues. CDR3 loop: CASSSTSGTYEQYF. DNA for the CDR3: TGTGCCAGCAGTTCTACTAGCGGGACCTACGAGCAGTACTTC.

The chain employs TRBV6-1 and TRBJ2-7; perhaps TRBD2 as D (5 bases). The CDR3 spans 15 residues. Trimming shortened V by 6 bases and J by 0 bases, and 15 bases separated the two germline ends. The germline gives CDR1 MNHNS, CDR2 SASEGT. CDR3 DNA sequence: TGTGCCAGCAGCGAGACTATTGGAGTCTCCTACGAGCAGTACTTC. Its translation is CASSETIGVSYEQYF.

At least ten counts were recorded for this clonotype. V usage is TRBV10-3 and J usage is TRBJ2-1, with 9 bases fitting TRBD2. The V segment lost 4 bases and the J segment 0 bases; nucleotides outside the gene matches: 7. CDR3 length: 17 amino acids. From germline, CDR1 is ENHRY and CDR2 SYGVKD. The CDR3 DNA follows: TGTGCCATCAGTGCGGGTATAGCGGGAGTCTCCTACAATGAGCAGTTCTTC. Protein: CAISAGIAGVSYNEQFF.

Ten or more counts support this clonotype. The chain uses TRBV4-1 and TRBJ2-7; D unclear. V was trimmed by 0 bases and J by 6 bases, leaving 3 bases between them. Germline V gives CDR1 MGHRA, CDR2 YSYEKL. The CDR3 is 11 amino acids. The CDR3 sequence is CASSQESEQYF. As DNA, the CDR3 is TGCGCCAGCAGCCAAGAATCCGAGCAGTACTTC.

This clonotype was found many times. V gene TRBV18 combines with J gene TRBJ2-7; 7 bases are shared with TRBD2. The CDR3 is made up of 14 amino acids. CDR1 and CDR2 (germline): KGHSH, LQKENI. Unmatched junction bases numbered 2, after V lost 3 bases and J lost 0 bases. This CDR3 is CASSPLADSYEQYF. In nucleotides, the CDR3 is TGTGCCAGCTCACCCCTAGCGGACTCCTACGAGCAGTACTTC. Based on the CDR3 plus reference TRBV18 and TRBJ2-7, the full variable domain is NAGVMQNPRHLVRRRGQEARLRCSPMKGHSHVYWYRQLPEEGLKFMVYLQKENIIDESGMPKERFSAEFPKEGPSILRIQQVVRGDSAAYFCASSPLADSYEQYFGPGTRLTVT.

This clonotype was detected ten times or more. The chain has TRBV13 and TRBJ1-6; unclear D gene. The CDR3 is 14 residues long. Per germline, CDR1 PRHDT and CDR2 FYEKMQ (reference sequence). Deletions cut 5 bases from V and 3 bases from J, with 8 bases between. The CDR3 is CASSPPDYNSPLHF. The CDR3 bases are TGTGCCAGCAGCCCACCCGACTATAATTCACCCCTCCACTTT.

Worth noting for this clonotype: One end of the junction fails to match germline, which may point to a read error. V is TRBV6-2 or TRBV6-3 and J is TRBJ1-5; D is undetermined. Germline loops: CDR1 MNHEY, CDR2 SVGEGT. The CDR3 runs 12 residues. The DNA for the CDR3 is TGTGCCAGAGGGTTTAGCAATCAGCCCGAGCATTTT. Protein: CARGFSNQPEHF.

This clonotype occurred many times. The gene calls are TRBV7-9 and TRBJ1-1; no clear D. The CDR3 totals 14 residues. The germline CDR1 and CDR2 sequences are SEHNR and FQNEAQ (reference sequence). The ends were cut back, 5 bases at V and 1 base at J, with 11 bases in the middle. CDR3 nucleotide sequence: TGTGCCAGCAGCCAAGCCCCGACGAACACTGAAGCTTTCTTT. This encodes CASSQAPTNTEAFF.

This clonotype was seen many times. The J gene is TRBJ2-3, the V gene TRBV27, with TRBD2 as a possible D gene (6 bases). The germline V and J ends were trimmed by 6 bases and 1 base, with 17 bases remaining between them. This CDR3 comprises 16 residues. Germline CDR1 MNHEY, CDR2 SMNVEV (reference sequence). The DNA for the CDR3 is TGTGCCAGCAGGAGGGTGGCGGGACGACGCACAGATACGCAGTATTTT. Residues: CASRRVAGRRTDTQYF.

Ten or more counts support this clonotype. The chain recombines TRBV15 with TRBJ2-7; TRBD2 is a possible D gene (7 bases). The CDR3 sequence is 15 residues long. Trimming took 0 bases from V and 6 from J, leaving 15 bases between them. CDR1 is LNHNV and CDR2 is YYDKDF in the germline V gene (reference sequence). Here the CDR3 reads CATSRDWEGGGEQYF. For the CDR3, the DNA is TGTGCCACCAGCAGAGACTGGGAAGGGGGGGGCGAGCAGTACTTC.

Comment on this clonotype: A far larger clone lies a single base away; this is likely a read error. The chain joins TRBV5-1 to TRBJ2-5; D gene unclear. The J call may be faulty, since TRBJ2-1 better matches the DNA end. The CDR3 is 14 amino acids. Germline V lookup: CDR1 SGHRS, CDR2 YFSETQ. The CDR3 is CASSLVSSPNEQFF. The CDR3 DNA reads TGCGCCAGCAGCTTGGTCTCTTCCCCCAATGAGCAGTTCTTC.

This clonotype was recorded at least ten times. This chain connects TRBV6-2 or TRBV6-3 to TRBJ2-3; D tentatively reads TRBD1 or TRBD2 (5 bases each). Deletions cut 0 bases from V and 3 bases from J, with 13 bases between. CDR1 and CDR2 (germline): MNHEY, SVGEGT. The CDR3 consists of 16 residues. DNA for the CDR3: TGTGCCAGCAGTTACTCTGCGAGCGAGGGGACAGATACGCAGTATTTT. Encoded protein: CASSYSASEGTDTQYF.

A note on this clonotype: This could be a read error, since a much larger clone is one nucleotide away. The genes are TRBV15 and TRBJ1-1; no definite D call. The CDR3 is 14 amino acids. Germline CDR1 LNHNV, CDR2 YYDKDF (reference sequence). The CDR3 loop is CAISPLRSSTEAFF. In nucleotides, the CDR3 is TGTGCCATCAGCCCCCTACGCAGTAGCACTGAAGCTTTCTTT.

V and J are TRBV5-1 and TRBJ2-1; TRBD2 agrees at 7 bases. There are 15 residues in the CDR3. Germline V gene data show CDR1 as SGHRS and CDR2 as YFSETQ. V lost 2 bases and J lost 3; bases outside the gene matches: 5. The chain's CDR3 is CASSLKRGDYNEQFF. CDR3 nucleotides: TGCGCCAGCAGCTTAAAGCGGGGCGACTACAATGAGCAGTTCTTC.

This clonotype was counted at least ten times. The gene calls are TRBV11-3 and TRBJ1-5; D ambiguous. Trimming took 4 bases from V and 4 from J, leaving 8 bases between them. Germline V gene sequence: CDR1 SGHNT, CDR2 YENEEA. The CDR3 is 13 amino acids. The CDR3 region is CASSYRDNQPQHF. The CDR3 DNA is TGTGCCAGCAGCTACCGGGATAATCAGCCCCAGCATTTT. The full variable domain, with the rest looked up from reference TRBV11-3 and TRBJ1-5, is EAGVVQSPRYKIIEKKQPVAFWCNPISGHNTLYWYLQNLGQGPELLIRYENEEAVDDSQLPKDRFSAERLKGVDSTLKIQPAELGDSAVYLCASSYRDNQPQHFGDGTRLSIL.

This clonotype was counted only a few times. A much bigger clone sits one base away, suggesting this may be a read error. The chain couples TRBV7-9 to TRBJ2-1, with D unresolved. In germline, CDR1 is SEHNR, CDR2 FQNEAQ (reference sequence). CDR3 length: 13 amino acids. The CDR3 sequence is CASSLFPNNEQLF. CDR3 nucleotide sequence: TGTGCCAGCAGCTTGTTCCCCAACAATGAGCAGCTCTTC. Using reference TRBV7-9 and TRBJ2-1 for the parts outside the CDR3, the full variable domain is DTGVSQNPRHKITKRGQNVTFRCDPISEHNRLYWYRQTLGQGPEFLTYFQNEAQLEKSRLLSDRFSAERPKGSFSTLEIQRTEQGDSAMYLCASSLFPNNEQLFGPGTRLTVL.

This clonotype was counted ten times or more. The chain combines TRBV10-3 with TRBJ2-2; D may be TRBD1 or TRBD2 (5 bases each). The CDR3 loop spans 14 amino acids. Trimming stripped 11 bases from V and 4 bases from J, with 17 bases between. Germline CDR1 ENHRY, CDR2 SYGVKD. This chain's CDR3 is CASARDPPTGELFF. The CDR3, as DNA: TGTGCCTCCGCCCGGGACCCTCCCACCGGGGAGCTGTTTTTT.

In this sample, this clonotype turned up many times. The chain combines TRBV6-1 with TRBJ2-2, with D perhaps matching TRBD1 (7 bases). CDR3 length: 13 amino acids. Germline lookup yields CDR1 MNHNS and CDR2 SASEGT. V lost 8 bases, J lost 7 bases, and 14 bases lay in between. The CDR3 DNA follows: TGTGCCAGCGGGGGGACAGAAGGCGGGGAGCTGTTTTTT. It translates to CASGGTEGGELFF.

For this clonotype: The junction and the germline gene differ at one end; a read error may be behind it. The gene calls are TRBV6-9 and TRBJ2-7; D gene ambiguous. Germline values: CDR1 MNHGY, CDR2 SVAAGI. The CDR3 spans 15 residues. The CDR3 reads CASSYSRARGYEKYF. The CDR3, as DNA: TGTGCCAGCAGTTACTCTCGGGCTAGAGGCTACGAGAAGTACTTC.

The chain carries TRBV5-1 and TRBJ2-7; possibly TRBD2 for D (6 bases). The germline gives CDR1 SGHRS, CDR2 YFSETQ. The CDR3 has 15 residues. Deletions cut 1 base from V and 6 bases from J, with 17 bases between. This CDR3 reads CASSLLAERLGEQYF. DNA of the CDR3: TGCGCCAGCAGCTTGTTAGCGGAGAGGCTGGGCGAGCAGTACTTC.